Listed here are 10 T cell receptor beta chains from one sample, sequenced in a study of CD8 T cells in Susac syndrome. It was with random hexamers that roughly 0.45 to 1 ug RNA was reverse transcribed. TCRdb reprocessed the immunoSEQ multiplex PCR reads with MiXCR, giving one entry per CDR3 protein. The sample consists of roughly 200,000 distinct CDR3 sequences, roughly nine tenths of them appearing once. Specimen: CD4+ T cells from PBMCs. All receptors derive from a human donor with Susac syndrome.

This chain links TRBV20-1 with TRBJ1-6; D is uncertain. Per germline, CDR1 DFQATT and CDR2 SNEGSKA (reference sequence). V lost 1 base, J lost 7 bases, and 8 bases lay in between. This CDR3 is built from 13 residues. The CDR3 region has the DNA TGCAGTGCTAGAGGGTACGGGAATTCACCCCTCCACTTT. It codes for CSARGYGNSPLHF.

The chain carries TRBV5-1 and TRBJ1-2, with D perhaps matching TRBD1 (6 bases). This CDR3 is 16 amino acids long. V was pared by 4 bases and J by 4 bases, with 20 bases between. Germline CDR1 and CDR2: SGHRS and YFSETQ. The CDR3 region has the DNA TGCGCCAGCAGCGCGCTCTTGGGGGAGGACAGCTATGGCTACACCTTC. Amino acid sequence: CASSALLGEDSYGYTF.

V gene TRBV6-5 combines with J gene TRBJ1-4; D not resolved. Germline CDR1 reads MNHEY; CDR2 reads SVGAGI. V lost 6 bases and J 8 bases, leaving 19 bases between the germline ends. The CDR3 is 15 residues long. For the CDR3, the DNA is TGTGCCAGCAGCCCCCCTCGGGCGTCCGAAGAAAAACTGTTTTTT. Its protein is CASSPPRASEEKLFF.

The chain carries TRBV5-1 and TRBJ1-2; 7 bases are a match to TRBD1. The CDR3 runs to 15 residues. Trimming removed 4 bases from V and 4 bases from J; junction bases left unmatched: 10. Germline CDR1 reads SGHRS; CDR2 reads YFSETQ. CDR3 protein: CASSQTLRDSYGYTF. CDR3 DNA: TGCGCCAGCAGCCAAACTCTCCGGGACAGCTATGGCTACACCTTC.

The rearrangement joins TRBV9 to TRBJ2-6; D may be TRBD1 (6 bases). CDR3 length: 15 residues. Germline V gene lookup returns CDR1 SGDLS and CDR2 YYNGEE. Between the trimmed V and J ends, which lost 4 bases and 2 bases, there was a span of 10 bases. The CDR3 here is CASSLWTAGANVLTF. The CDR3 DNA is TGTGCCAGCAGCCTCTGGACAGCTGGGGCCAACGTCCTGACTTTC.

This clonotype was found once. J is TRBJ1-4 and V is TRBV5-1; D is perhaps TRBD1 (5 bases). Trimming removed 3 bases at V and 7 bases at J, with 19 bases between. CDR1 SGHRS and CDR2 YFSETQ come from the germline V gene. The CDR3 totals 16 residues. This CDR3 reads CASSSELRSQGEKLFF. The CDR3 DNA sequence: TGCGCCAGCAGCTCTGAATTGAGAAGTCAGGGTGAAAAACTGTTTTTT. Supplemented by reference TRBV5-1 and TRBJ1-4, the full variable domain reads KAGVTQTPRYLIKTRGQQVTLSCSPISGHRSVSWYQQTPGQGLQFLFEYFSETQRNKGNFPGRFSGRQFSNSRSEMNVSTLELGDSALYLCASSSELRSQGEKLFFGSGTQLSVL.

The V call is TRBV20-1, the J call TRBJ2-3; 11 nucleotides match TRBD1. The CDR3 runs to 14 residues. V was pared by 7 bases and J by 4 bases, with 7 bases of the junction left unmatched. The germline V gene has CDR1 DFQATT and CDR2 SNEGSKA (reference sequence). CDR3 DNA: TGCAGTGTTGTACCGGGACAGGGGGCAGATACGCAGTATTTT. Its translation is CSVVPGQGADTQYF.

The chain links TRBV5-1 to TRBJ2-2; a possible D gene is TRBD2 (6 bases). CDR1 and CDR2 from the germline V gene are SGHRS and YFSETQ. Trimming took off 3 bases at V and 5 bases at J, with 14 bases between the two ends. The CDR3 length is 15 residues. CDR3 sequence reads: CASSSTGTSTGELFF. In DNA, the CDR3 is TGCGCCAGCAGCTCTACCGGGACTTCGACCGGGGAGCTGTTTTTT.

The chain links TRBV12-3 or TRBV12-4 to TRBJ2-1; D unresolved. The ends were cut back, 3 bases at V and 5 bases at J, with 17 bases in the middle. This CDR3 spans 16 amino acids. The CDR3 nucleotides read TGTGCCAGCAGTTTCCCCTGGCACAGAATGAACAATGAGCAGTTCTTC. Translation: CASSFPWHRMNNEQFF.

The J gene is TRBJ2-7, the V gene TRBV5-1, with 9 bases fitting TRBD1. The CDR3 length is 14 residues. With 3 bases clipped from V and 2 bases from J, the junction kept 3 bases outside the gene matches. Germline-derived CDR1 and CDR2 are SGHRS and YFSETQ. Here the CDR3 DNA reads TGCGCCAGCAGCTGGGGGACAGGGCCCTACGAGCAGTACTTC. Translated, it gives CASSWGTGPYEQYF.